This TCR beta chain originates from a study of blood T cell repertoires in COVID-19. Study details: T cells, B-cell-depleted T cells, or PBMCs supplied cDNA or gDNA.

Original handling: Amplification of reference gene primers provided the estimated nucleated cell counts. Measured with immunoSEQ multiplex PCR; TCRdb has only the in-frame clones, and not every one. The V and J calls and clone size come from that table; D and trimming were worked out from the DNA. There are 300,000 to 350,000 clones in the sample; 70% to 90% occur only once, and roughly 2% lies in the top ten. Residents of 20 to 25 US areas, aged about 18 to 89 years, made up the participants. The study assigned cohorts using participant-reported clinical history. The TCR originated in a man aged 25 to 40 who had recovered from COVID-19. Sequenced sample: PBMCs or T cells enriched from blood (not recorded which).

CDR3 DNA: TGCGCCAGCAGCTTCAGCCTAGCGGGGACAGATACGCAGTATTTT. Encoded protein: CASSFSLAGTDTQYF. The chain couples TRBV5-1 to TRBJ2-3; 9 bases are a match to TRBD2. This CDR3 is built from 15 residues. Germline V gene data show CDR1 as SGHRS and CDR2 as YFSETQ. The V gene end was trimmed by 2 bases and the J gene end by 3 bases; junction bases not matched to a gene: 4.